The clone carrying this T cell receptor beta chain was observed a handful of times. The data stem from a study of molecular identifiers for immune sequencing clone quantification. The use of previously described methods and listed TCR primers produced the bulk TCR libraries. Via MiXCR, TCRdb re-called the PCR reads, giving one row per CDR3 protein. The sample lists roughly 630,000 distinct CDR3 sequences, roughly 25% occurring once. Germline CDR1 KGHDR, CDR2 SFDVKD. V was pared by 3 bases and J by 4 bases, with 8 bases of the junction left unmatched. This CDR3 contains 18 residues. This TCR derives from a human donor in good health. Some libraries in this study had Jurkat cell RNA spiked in. The V gene is TRBV24-1, the J gene TRBJ2-2; 12 nucleotides agree with TRBD2. The sequenced material came from naive CD8+ T cells from blood, with Jurkat cell RNA spiked in. The subset here: FACS-sorted CD8+CD4-CCR7+CD45RA+ naive T cells. CDR3 in DNA: TGTGCCACCAGTGATCTGACTAGCGGGAGTGTGGTCACCGGGGAGCTGTTTTTT. The encoded protein is CATSDLTSGSVVTGELFF.